One sample yielded the 22 T cell receptor beta chains listed below, sequenced in a study of T cell responses to AZD1222 COVID-19 vaccine. Profiled with immunoSEQ multiplex PCR; TCRdb holds only in-frame clones, not every one. The sample lists about 130,000 clones, approximately 85% occurring once. Material: peripheral blood, obtained 28 days after the second AZD1222 dose. The receptors shown here come from an adult who received the AZD1222 COVID-19 vaccine.

The CDR3 DNA reads TGTGCCAGCAGTTCTGACAGGGCGGGCAATCAGCCCCAGCATTTT. Protein: CASSSDRAGNQPQHF. This sequence joins TRBV2 and TRBJ1-5; 7 bases are a match to TRBD1. The V gene's germline CDR1 is SNHLY and CDR2 FYNNEI. The CDR3 loop spans 15 amino acids. Unmatched junction bases numbered 6, after V lost 5 bases and J lost 2 bases.

This rearrangement joins TRBV4-1 to TRBJ1-2, with 7 bases fitting TRBD1. Germline V gene lookup returns CDR1 MGHRA and CDR2 YSYEKL. The V gene end was trimmed by 0 bases and the J gene end by 0 bases; junction bases not matched to a gene: 13. This CDR3 spans 19 amino acids. This CDR3 reads CASSQEGGRGLKANYGYTF. CDR3 bases: TGCGCCAGCAGCCAAGAAGGGGGCCGGGGGTTAAAAGCTAACTATGGCTACACCTTC.

This clone was detected only once. The chain recombines TRBV5-1 with TRBJ2-7; D may be TRBD2 (6 bases). V lost 2 bases and J 0 bases, leaving 12 bases between the germline ends. There are 15 residues in the CDR3. From germline, CDR1 is SGHRS and CDR2 YFSETQ. CDR3 in amino acids: CASSFNPGGSYEQYF. For the CDR3, the DNA is TGCGCCAGCAGCTTTAATCCCGGGGGCTCCTACGAGCAGTACTTC.

This clone appeared a single time. This chain connects TRBV19 to TRBJ2-1; D unresolved. CDR1 LNHDA and CDR2 SQIVND come from the germline V gene (reference sequence). This CDR3 comprises 14 residues. V was shortened by 5 bases and J by 2 bases, with 10 bases between the two germline ends. The CDR3 region has the DNA TGTGCCAGTAGTCCCCAGAGGACCTACAATGAGCAGTTCTTC. Its protein product is CASSPQRTYNEQFF.

The genes are TRBV3-1 (or the pseudogene TRBV3-2) and TRBJ2-5; D may be TRBD2 (5 bases). Germline CDR1 reads LGHDT; CDR2 reads YNNKEL (reference sequence). CDR3 size: 15 residues. The V gene lost 5 bases and the J gene lost 6 bases, with 19 bases spanning the gap. CDR3 loop: CASSYRTQRAKTQYF. The CDR3 DNA reads as TGTGCCAGCAGCTACCGGACCCAGAGGGCAAAGACCCAGTACTTC.

The chain combines TRBV24-1 with TRBJ2-2; TRBD1 matches at 9 bases. CDR3 length: 15 residues. Germline CDR1 reads KGHDR; CDR2 reads SFDVKD. Trimming at V came to 2 bases and at J to 9 bases, leaving 6 bases not matched to a gene. CDR3 sequence: CATSDSDRGIRELFF. The CDR3 DNA reads as TGTGCCACCAGTGATTCCGACAGGGGGATCAGGGAGCTGTTTTTT.

This chain links TRBV2 with TRBJ2-1; D gene uncertain. V was pared by 7 bases and J by 4 bases, with 8 bases between. The CDR3 spans 12 residues. Germline assignment: CDR1 SNHLY and CDR2 FYNNEI. CDR3 nucleotide sequence: TGTGCCAGCAAATTGAGTTACAATGAGCAGTTCTTC. Translation gives CASKLSYNEQFF.

The V gene is TRBV6-5, the J gene TRBJ1-6; possibly TRBD1 for D (5 bases). Looked up from germline, CDR1 is MNHEY and CDR2 is SVGAGI. The germline V and J ends were trimmed by 5 bases and 8 bases, with 16 bases remaining between them. The CDR3 covers 15 residues. CDR3 sequence reads: CASSHGGALDSPLHF. The CDR3 coding sequence is TGTGCCAGCAGTCACGGTGGGGCTCTGGATTCACCCCTCCACTTT.

This chain connects TRBV4-2 to TRBJ1-1; unclear D gene. Deletions cut 0 bases from V and 4 bases from J, with 12 bases between. This CDR3 spans 15 amino acids. CDR1 and CDR2 (germline): LGHNA, YNFKEQ. The DNA for the CDR3 is TGTGCCAGCAGCCAAGATTGGCAGCCGAGCACTGAAGCTTTCTTT. This gives the protein CASSQDWQPSTEAFF.

The rearrangement uses TRBV6-5 and TRBJ1-4; 7 bases match TRBD1. The V gene's germline CDR1 is MNHEY and CDR2 SVGAGI. The CDR3 runs 14 residues. The J segment lost 3 bases and the V segment lost 2 bases, leaving 0 bases of the junction unmatched. The CDR3 sequence: CASSYTGANEKLFF. The CDR3 DNA follows: TGTGCCAGCAGTTACACAGGGGCTAATGAAAAACTGTTTTTT.

This chain links TRBV28 with TRBJ1-4; D perhaps matches TRBD1 (5 bases). The CDR3 contains 14 residues. The germline CDR1 and CDR2 sequences are MDHEN and SYDVKM. The V end was cut by 5 bases, the J end by 12 bases, with 19 bases between. The CDR3: CASSVAQTGFELFF. The CDR3 region has the DNA TGTGCCAGCAGTGTAGCCCAAACAGGCTTCGAACTGTTTTTT.

J is TRBJ1-6 and V is TRBV30; 7 nucleotides agree with TRBD1. J lost 10 bases, V lost 5 bases, and 5 bases had no gene match. CDR1 and CDR2 from the germline V gene are GTSNPN and SVGIG (reference sequence). This CDR3 is 12 amino acids long. CDR3 sequence reads: CAWAGQESPLHF. DNA for the CDR3: TGTGCCTGGGCCGGACAGGAATCACCCCTCCACTTT.

The chain is built from TRBV6-1 and TRBJ2-5; 8 positions match TRBD2. CDR3 length: 14 residues. Unmatched junction bases numbered 5, after V lost 3 bases and J lost 5 bases. Germline-derived CDR1 and CDR2 are MNHNS and SASEGT. The CDR3 loop is CASSDSGTIETQYF. The CDR3, as DNA: TGTGCCAGCAGTGATAGCGGGACCATTGAGACCCAGTACTTC.

This clone appeared once. The chain joins TRBV14 to TRBJ2-7, with D unclear. This CDR3 has 12 amino acids. CDR1 is SGHDN and CDR2 is FVKESK in the germline V gene. The V gene lost 2 bases and the J gene lost 2 bases, with 4 bases spanning the gap. The CDR3 region has the DNA TGTGCCAGCAGCCAAAGGACCTACGAGCAGTACTTC. Its protein product is CASSQRTYEQYF.

V is TRBV19 and J is TRBJ2-7, with D possibly being TRBD1 or TRBD2 (5 bases each). The CDR3 runs 17 residues. Germline values: CDR1 LNHDA, CDR2 SQIVND (reference sequence). The V end was cut by 1 base, the J end by 1 base, with 17 bases between. The CDR3 DNA sequence: TGTGCCAGTAGTATAGCGTCCCGGGATTGGGGGTCCTACGAGCAGTACTTC. As protein: CASSIASRDWGSYEQYF.

The V and J genes are TRBV5-1 and TRBJ1-6; D might be TRBD1 (5 bases). This CDR3 comprises 15 residues. CDR1 is SGHRS, CDR2 YFSETQ, per germline. V dropped 5 bases and J dropped 9 bases, with 18 bases sitting between them. CDR3 residues: CASRPAQVEGSPLHF. The CDR3 DNA reads as TGCGCCAGCAGGCCCGCACAGGTGGAGGGTTCACCCCTCCACTTT.

This clone was seen a few times. The J gene is TRBJ2-7, the V gene TRBV5-1; TRBD2 is a possible D gene (6 bases). This CDR3 has 13 residues. CDR1 SGHRS and CDR2 YFSETQ come from the germline V gene. Deletions cut 0 bases from V and 5 bases from J, with 9 bases between. The CDR3 coding sequence is TGCGCCAGCAGCTTGGGCGGAGGGAACGAGCAGTACTTC. This encodes CASSLGGGNEQYF.

The rearrangement joins TRBV29-1 to TRBJ1-3; possibly TRBD1 for D (5 bases). CDR1 and CDR2 from the germline V gene are SQVTM and ANQGSEA. The CDR3 has 15 amino acids. The ends were cut back, 6 bases at V and 2 bases at J, with 17 bases in the middle. The CDR3: CSVRDHLNPGNTIYF. DNA of the CDR3: TGCAGCGTCCGGGACCACCTAAACCCTGGAAACACCATATATTTT.

The gene calls are TRBV9 and TRBJ1-1, with unresolved D. Trimming took 5 bases from V and 3 from J, leaving 14 bases between them. This CDR3 region has 14 residues. CDR1 is SGDLS and CDR2 is YYNGEE in the germline V gene. DNA for the CDR3: TGTGCCAGCAGGAGAGGAATATCCGACACTGAAGCTTTCTTT. Protein product: CASRRGISDTEAFF. Combining the CDR3 with reference TRBV9 and TRBJ1-1 gives the whole variable domain DSGVTQTPKHLITATGQRVTLRCSPRSGDLSVYWYQQSLDQGLQFLIQYYNGEERAKGNILERFSAQQFPDLHSELNLSSLELGDSALYFCASRRGISDTEAFFGQGTRLTVV.

The V call is TRBV12-3 or TRBV12-4, the J call TRBJ2-5; possible D gene TRBD2, 5 bases. CDR3 size: 12 residues. The ends were cut back, 3 bases at V and 7 bases at J, with 9 bases in the middle. CDR3 bases: TGTGCCAGCAGTTTTAGAGCGGTGACCCAGTACTTC. Translation: CASSFRAVTQYF.

The gene calls are TRBV6-5 and TRBJ1-1; TRBD1 matches 8 bases. Germline CDR1 is MNHEY and CDR2 is SVGAGI. The CDR3 loop spans 14 amino acids. J gave up 3 bases and V 7 bases, and 7 bases lay outside the gene matches. Written as DNA, the CDR3 is TGTGCCAGCATCGGACAGGGTGCGGACACTGAAGCTTTCTTT. Its translation is CASIGQGADTEAFF.

V usage is TRBV6-5 and J usage is TRBJ1-1; D is ambiguous. CDR1 and CDR2 (germline): MNHEY, SVGAGI. The V end lost 0 bases, the J end lost 1 base, and 9 bases lay between the germline ends. The CDR3 consists of 15 residues. Written as DNA, the CDR3 is TGTGCCAGCAGTTACTCGTCTTTCGAGAACACTGAAGCTTTCTTT. Residues: CASSYSSFENTEAFF.